A selection of T cell receptor beta chains follows, all from one sample in a study of T cell responses to AZD1222 COVID-19 vaccine. Method: immunoSEQ multiplex PCR; TCRdb's copy keeps in-frame clones and lacks some. The sample yields 55,000 to 85,000 clones, less than 90% seen once. The starting material was peripheral blood, obtained on day 0 of AZD1222 vaccination. These receptors came from an adult in good health. Both conserved end residues are part of each CDR3. Each record gives: D gene, J gene, clone size, V gene, CDR3 DNA, CDR3 protein. D genes are given only for firm matches. Size tells how often a clone was seen (once, few, many) or the class of an expanded clone, and some rows leave it out.

>.|TRBJ2-3|once|TRBV28
TGTGCCAGCAGTTCTCAGGCGTTCACAGATACGCAGTATTTT
CASSSQAFTDTQYF
>.|TRBJ1-6|.|TRBV30
TGTGCCTGGAAATTGGGGGCTTATAATTCACCCCTCCACTTT
CAWKLGAYNSPLHF
>.|TRBJ1-4|.|TRBV5-6
TGTGCCAGCAGCTTGCAAGGGGAGGATGGTGCTAATGAAAAACTGTTTTTT
CASSLQGEDGANEKLFF
>.|TRBJ2-7|.|TRBV4-3
TGCGCCAGCAGCCAAGAAAGAACCAGCGAGCAGTACTTC
CASSQERTSEQYF
>TRBD1|TRBJ1-1|.|TRBV7-9
TGTGCCAGCAGTATAACTATGGGGACAGGGGGACTTTCTGAAGCTTTCTTT
CASSITMGTGGLSEAFF
>.|TRBJ2-1|once|TRBV7-3
TGTGCCAGCAGCTCTAACAATGAGCAGTTCTTC
CASSSNNEQFF
>.|TRBJ2-3|.|TRBV6-4
TGTGCCAGCAGTGACTCGGGCAGGGCCACAGATACGCAGTATTTT
CASSDSGRATDTQYF
>TRBD1|TRBJ1-2|.|TRBV28
TGTGCCAGCAGCCCCGGGACAGGGGCCAACTATGGCTACACCTTC
CASSPGTGANYGYTF
>.|TRBJ1-5|.|TRBV27
TGTGCCAGCAGTGAGGTACCCCCCTATAGCAATCAGCCCCAGCATTTT
CASSEVPPYSNQPQHF
>.|TRBJ1-2|.|TRBV2
TGTGCCAGCAACATGGGGGGTGGTGGCTACACCTTC
CASNMGGGGYTF
>TRBD2|TRBJ2-1|once|TRBV4-1
TGCGCCAGCAGCCCCCTAGCGGGGGGCACGGGCAATGAGCAGTTCTTC
CASSPLAGGTGNEQFF
>.|TRBJ1-1|.|TRBV28
TGTGCCAGCAGGGGGAACGTTACGCCCGCTTTCTTT
CASRGNVTPAFF
>.|TRBJ1-2|.|TRBV2
TGTGCCAGCGGTGGGGCAGGGAAGTATGGCTACACCTTC
CASGGAGKYGYTF
>TRBD1|TRBJ2-3|medium-sized|TRBV7-9
TGTGCCAGCAGCTTAGTTGCAGGGGGCTTTCTGGGGAGCACAGATACGCAGTATTTT
CASSLVAGGFLGSTDTQYF
>.|TRBJ2-7|.|TRBV30
TGTGCCTGGAGCGTCAGCTCCTACGAGCAGTACTTC
CAWSVSSYEQYF
>.|TRBJ1-2|.|TRBV11-2
TGTGCCAGCAGCCCAAGCCCCAACTATGGCTACACCTTC
CASSPSPNYGYTF
>.|TRBJ1-2|.|TRBV18
TGTGCCAGCTCACCAGCCATGGCGGATGGCTACACCTTC
CASSPAMADGYTF
>.|TRBJ1-1|.|TRBV28
TGTGCCAGCAGCCCCAATAAGCTTGGACAGCTGAACACTGAAGCTTTCTTT
CASSPNKLGQLNTEAFF
>.|TRBJ2-1|.|TRBV5-6
TGTGCCAGCAGCTTGGACGTTGATGAGCAGTTCTTC
CASSLDVDEQFF
>.|TRBJ2-1|few|TRBV9
TGTGCCAGCAGCGCATTCCCGGGGGGCGAGCAGTTCTTC
CASSAFPGGEQFF
>.|TRBJ1-6|few|TRBV2
TGTGCCAGCTCCCTGGGGAGTAATTCACCCCTCCACTTT
CASSLGSNSPLHF
>.|TRBJ2-7|.|TRBV4-1
TGCGCCAGCAGCCAAGATAGGGGACCCTACGAGCAGTACTTC
CASSQDRGPYEQYF
>.|TRBJ2-1|.|TRBV5-1
TGCGCCAGCAGCCCCGGACTCGTATTCAATGAGCAGTTCTTC
CASSPGLVFNEQFF
>.|TRBJ1-2|few|TRBV6-5
TGTGCCAGCAGTGACTCCGGGAACTATGGCTACACCTTC
CASSDSGNYGYTF
>TRBD2|TRBJ2-3|once|TRBV30
TGTGCCTGGCAGCGGGGGGCCACAGATACGCAGTATTTT
CAWQRGATDTQYF
>TRBD1|TRBJ2-1|.|TRBV18
TGTGCCAGCTCACCACCGGCAGGGGGCAGCTACAATGAGCAGTTCTTC
CASSPPAGGSYNEQFF
>.|TRBJ1-3|.|TRBV10-3
TGTGCCATCACGGGTTCGGCACCCGGGAGCTACTCTGGAAACACCATATATTTT
CAITGSAPGSYSGNTIYF
>TRBD1|TRBJ1-5|.|TRBV18
TGTGCCAGCTCACTAGAGGGGGCGGGCGGGAATCAGCCCCAGCATTTT
CASSLEGAGGNQPQHF
>TRBD1|TRBJ1-6|once|TRBV7-6
TGTGCCAGCAGCTCCTCGACAGGGTTGAACTCACCCCTCCACTTT
CASSSSTGLNSPLHF
>TRBD1|TRBJ1-4|.|TRBV4-2
TGTGCCAGCAGCCTCCCGGGACAGGGGAATGAAAAACTGTTTTTT
CASSLPGQGNEKLFF
>.|TRBJ1-1|.|TRBV19
TGTGCCAGTAGTTCGATGATTCAGGGCACTGAAGCTTTCTTT
CASSSMIQGTEAFF
>.|TRBJ1-4|.|TRBV5-8
TGTGCCAGCGGCCCCGCCGGGACCGAAAACCCACTGTTTTTT
CASGPAGTENPLFF
>TRBD1|TRBJ2-1|.|TRBV6-1
TGTGCCAGCAGTGAAATTATTTGGGCAGGGGGAAGCAATGAGCAGTTCTTC
CASSEIIWAGGSNEQFF
>TRBD1|TRBJ1-4|.|TRBV28
TGTGCCAGCAGTTCGGGACAGGCTGCAACTAATGAAAAACTGTTTTTT
CASSSGQAATNEKLFF
>TRBD1|TRBJ1-4|few|TRBV4-2
TGTGCCAGCAGCCAAGGGGCTGGGACAGGGGACGAAAAACTGTTTTTT
CASSQGAGTGDEKLFF
>.|TRBJ2-3|.|TRBV3-1/TRBV3-2
TGTGCCAGCAGCCGGTCCCGGCGCGGCACAGATACGCAGTATTTT
CASSRSRRGTDTQYF